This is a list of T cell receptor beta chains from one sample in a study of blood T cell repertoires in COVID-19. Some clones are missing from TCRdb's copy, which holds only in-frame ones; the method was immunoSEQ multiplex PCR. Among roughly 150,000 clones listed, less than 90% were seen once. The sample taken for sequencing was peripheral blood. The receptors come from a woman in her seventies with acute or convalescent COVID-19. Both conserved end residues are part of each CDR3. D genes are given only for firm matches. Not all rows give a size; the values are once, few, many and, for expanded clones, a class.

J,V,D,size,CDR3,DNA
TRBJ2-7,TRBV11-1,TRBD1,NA,CASSPGQGYEQYF,TGTGCCAGCAGCCCGGGACAGGGCTACGAGCAGTACTTC
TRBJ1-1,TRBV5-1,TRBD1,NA,CASSAGTVNTEAFF,TGCGCCAGCAGCGCCGGGACAGTGAACACTGAAGCTTTCTTT
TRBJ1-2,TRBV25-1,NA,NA,CASSPSEGESAGYTF,TGTGCCAGCAGCCCTTCCGAGGGGGAATCCGCTGGCTACACCTTC
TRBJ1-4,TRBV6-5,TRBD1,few,CASILQGAGEKLFF,TGTGCCAGCATTTTACAGGGGGCCGGTGAAAAACTGTTTTTT
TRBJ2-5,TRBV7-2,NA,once,CASSLTSEGTAQYF,TGTGCCAGCAGCTTAACTAGTGAGGGTACGGCCCAGTACTTC
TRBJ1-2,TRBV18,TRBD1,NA,CASSPVAGGADYGYTF,TGTGCCAGCTCACCAGTCGCAGGGGGCGCAGACTATGGCTACACCTTC
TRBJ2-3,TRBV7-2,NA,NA,CASSRSTGDTQYF,TGTGCCAGCAGCCGGTCAACCGGTGATACGCAGTATTTT
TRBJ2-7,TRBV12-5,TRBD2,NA,CASGFRLAGSSYEQYF,TGTGCTAGTGGTTTCCGCTTAGCGGGGAGCTCCTACGAGCAGTACTTC
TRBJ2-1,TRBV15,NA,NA,CATSRDRAVSSYNEQFF,TGTGCCACCAGCAGAGATCGCGCGGTAAGCTCCTACAATGAGCAGTTCTTC
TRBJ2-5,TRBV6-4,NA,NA,CASSDFIGETQYF,TGTGCCAGCAGTGACTTCATCGGGGAGACCCAGTACTTC
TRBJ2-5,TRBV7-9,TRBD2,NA,CASSVPSGGQETQYF,TGTGCCAGCAGCGTACCGTCGGGGGGCCAAGAGACCCAGTACTTC
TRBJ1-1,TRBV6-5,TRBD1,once,CASSYLLQGRTEAFF,TGTGCCAGCAGTTACCTATTACAGGGGAGGACTGAAGCTTTCTTT
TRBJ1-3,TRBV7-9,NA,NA,CASSPQGRHTIYF,TGTGCCAGCAGCCCCCAGGGTAGACACACCATATATTTT
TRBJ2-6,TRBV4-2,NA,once,CASSPTGTGANVLTF,TGTGCCAGCAGCCCCACAGGGACCGGGGCCAACGTCCTGACTTTC
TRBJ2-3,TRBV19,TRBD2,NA,CASTVAGGPDTQYF,TGTGCCAGTACCGTAGCGGGGGGGCCCGATACGCAGTATTTT
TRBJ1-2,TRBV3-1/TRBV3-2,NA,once,CASSQGEATNYGYTF,TGTGCCAGCAGCCAAGGTGAGGCTACTAACTATGGCTACACCTTC
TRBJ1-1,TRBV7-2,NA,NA,CASSFSSGTEAFF,TGTGCCAGCAGCTTCTCCTCAGGCACTGAAGCTTTCTTT
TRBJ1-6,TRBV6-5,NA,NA,CASSYSSGTYNSPLHF,TGTGCCAGCAGTTACTCGTCAGGGACCTATAATTCACCCCTCCACTTT
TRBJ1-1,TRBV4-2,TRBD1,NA,CASSQEDRDYTEAFF,TGTGCCAGCAGCCAAGAGGACAGGGATTACACTGAAGCTTTCTTT
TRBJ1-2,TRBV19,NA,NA,CASSIDRNGYTF,TGTGCCAGTAGTATAGACAGGAATGGCTACACCTTC
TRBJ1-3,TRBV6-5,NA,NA,CASSSEGFSGNTIYF,TGTGCCAGCAGTTCCGAGGGATTCTCTGGAAACACCATATATTTT
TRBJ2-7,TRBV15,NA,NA,CATSSHTVGGEQYF,TGTGCCACCAGCAGTCATACGGTTGGGGGGGAGCAGTACTTC
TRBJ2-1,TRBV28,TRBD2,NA,CASSLAGEYNEQFF,TGTGCCAGCAGTCTAGCGGGGGAGTACAATGAGCAGTTCTTC
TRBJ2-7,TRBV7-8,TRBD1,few,CASSFPGQGEQYF,TGTGCCAGCAGCTTCCCAGGACAGGGGGAGCAGTACTTC
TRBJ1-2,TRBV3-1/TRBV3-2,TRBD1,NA,CASSQTPGQGAMGYTF,TGTGCCAGCAGCCAAACCCCGGGACAGGGGGCGATGGGCTACACCTTC
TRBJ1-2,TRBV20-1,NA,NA,CRWIGAGDTF,TGCAGATGGATAGGGGCAGGGGACACCTTC
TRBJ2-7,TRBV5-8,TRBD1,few,CASSRDRDEQYF,TGTGCCAGCAGCAGGGACAGGGACGAGCAGTACTTC
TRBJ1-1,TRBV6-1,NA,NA,CASSAELVTVNTEAFF,TGTGCCAGCAGTGCAGAGTTAGTGACAGTGAACACTGAAGCTTTCTTT
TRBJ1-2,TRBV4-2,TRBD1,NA,CASSRGTGCTF,TGTGCCAGCAGCCGAGGGACAGGGTGTACCTTC
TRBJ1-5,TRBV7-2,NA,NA,CASSLVAGPSNQPQHF,TGTGCCAGCAGCTTAGTAGCGGGGCCGAGCAATCAGCCCCAGCATTTT
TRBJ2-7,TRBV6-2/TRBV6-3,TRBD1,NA,CASSYETGWAYF,TGTGCCAGCAGTTACGAGACAGGGTGGGCGTACTTC
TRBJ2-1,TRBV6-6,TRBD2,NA,CASSFGGASNEQFF,TGTGCCAGCAGTTTCGGGGGGGCATCGAATGAGCAGTTCTTC
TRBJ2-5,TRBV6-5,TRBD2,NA,CASRPGLAPETQYF,TGTGCCAGCAGGCCCGGACTAGCCCCAGAGACCCAGTACTTC
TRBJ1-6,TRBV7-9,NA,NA,CASSLGGWNSPLHF,TGTGCCAGCAGCTTAGGGGGCTGGAATTCACCCCTCCACTTT
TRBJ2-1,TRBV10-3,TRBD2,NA,CAITRGGSYNEQFF,TGTGCCATCACTCGCGGGGGATCCTACAATGAGCAGTTCTTC
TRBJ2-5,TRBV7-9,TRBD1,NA,CASSLGGQGLETQYF,TGTGCCAGCAGCTTAGGGGGACAGGGGTTGGAGACCCAGTACTTC
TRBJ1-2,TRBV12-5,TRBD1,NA,CAFRDRVYGYTF,TGTGCTTTTCGGGACAGGGTCTATGGCTACACCTTC
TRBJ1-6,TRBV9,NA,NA,CASSSRADSPLHF,TGTGCCAGCAGCAGCCGCGCGGATTCACCCCTCCACTTT
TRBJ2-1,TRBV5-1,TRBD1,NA,CASSSGATQGAQFF,TGCGCCAGCAGCTCGGGGGCCACACAGGGGGCTCAGTTCTTC
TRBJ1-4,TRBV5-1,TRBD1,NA,CASSLLGQLNEKLFF,TGCGCCAGCAGCCTCCTGGGACAGCTTAATGAAAAACTGTTTTTT
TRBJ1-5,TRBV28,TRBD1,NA,CASSSQGDRGPSNQPQHF,TGTGCCAGCAGTAGTCAAGGGGACAGGGGGCCTAGCAATCAGCCCCAGCATTTT